This T cell receptor beta chain was documented in a study of blood T cells in healthy people across ages. Whole-study results and caveats: As age increased, TCR beta diversity per million T cells fell in a roughly linear fashion. Unknown donor CMV status possibly confounded expanded clonotype changes. Long-lived donors carried more naive CD4+ cells and greater diversity than aged donors.

The CDR3 is made up of 14 amino acids. Germline-derived CDR1 and CDR2 are SEHNR and FQNEAQ (reference sequence). Losses at the gene ends were 3 bases for V and 7 bases for J; bases not matched to a gene: 8. Alongside a J-beta primer mix, a sample-barcoded 5' primer served in a second PCR lasting roughly 6 to 11 cycles. TCRdb re-analysed the 5' RACE reads in MiXCR, keeping a single row per CDR3 protein. The sample carries about 1.6 million distinct CDR3 sequences, about 32% recorded once. As to this clonotype: Its antigen is undetermined.

The authors drew around 9.3 milliliters of peripheral blood from each donor. This sequence originates from a woman younger than 45 in good health. The chain links TRBV7-9 to TRBJ2-5; 7 nucleotides align to TRBD1. The sequencing input was blood. CDR3 region: CASSFRTGTGTQYF. The CDR3 coding sequence is TGTGCCAGCAGCTTCAGGACAGGCACAGGGACCCAGTACTTC.